The 2 T cell receptor beta chains reported below all come from one sample, sequenced in a study of T cell responses to AZD1222 COVID-19 vaccine. Data came from immunoSEQ multiplex PCR; TCRdb stores just in-frame clones and leaves some out. This table holds about 160,000 clones, 85% to 90% found once. Material: peripheral blood, obtained on day 0 of AZD1222 vaccination. These receptors were collected from an adult in good health.

The rearrangement links TRBV6-1 to TRBJ1-4, with D possibly being TRBD1 (5 bases). Germline loops: CDR1 MNHNS, CDR2 SASEGT. This CDR3 contains 19 residues. V dropped 2 bases and J dropped 5 bases, with 24 bases sitting between them. In DNA form, the CDR3 reads TGTGCCAGCAGTGAATATGCGGGGATGGGGCCAGGGCGGAATGAAAAACTGTTTTTT. Translating gives CASSEYAGMGPGRNEKLFF.

The J gene is TRBJ1-2, the V gene TRBV4-3, with 10 bases identical to TRBD1. The junction had 10 bases not matched to a gene; V was cut back by 2 bases and J by 7 bases. This CDR3 is built from 16 residues. CDR1 and CDR2 (germline): LGHNA, YSLEER. The CDR3 spells CASSQRTGTGVRGYTF. In DNA, the CDR3 is TGCGCCAGCAGCCAACGGACCGGGACAGGGGTACGTGGCTACACCTTC.